The clone carrying this T cell receptor (beta chain) was observed a few times. The data were taken from a study of T-cell reconstitution after alpha-beta-depleted transplantation in children. For TCRbeta, the library was prepared with unique molecular identifiers. TCRdb re-analysed the PCR reads in MiXCR, keeping a single row per CDR3 protein. Here the sample spans about 72,000 distinct CDR3 sequences, just under 7.5% being singletons. Trimming at V came to 4 bases and at J to 1 base, leaving 6 bases not matched to a gene. Germline CDR1 and CDR2: SEHNR and FQNEAQ (reference sequence). The length of the CDR3 is 15 residues.

The chain joins TRBV7-9 to TRBJ1-1; 7 nucleotides agree with TRBD1. The TCR sequence derives from a human donor who donated a stem cell graft to a child with acute lymphoblastic leukemia. This specimen was PBMCs from the stem cell graft donor, taken from the stem cell graft. CDR3 protein: CASSSGQFANTEAFF. The CDR3 DNA sequence: TGTGCCAGCAGCTCGGGACAGTTCGCGAACACTGAAGCTTTCTTT.